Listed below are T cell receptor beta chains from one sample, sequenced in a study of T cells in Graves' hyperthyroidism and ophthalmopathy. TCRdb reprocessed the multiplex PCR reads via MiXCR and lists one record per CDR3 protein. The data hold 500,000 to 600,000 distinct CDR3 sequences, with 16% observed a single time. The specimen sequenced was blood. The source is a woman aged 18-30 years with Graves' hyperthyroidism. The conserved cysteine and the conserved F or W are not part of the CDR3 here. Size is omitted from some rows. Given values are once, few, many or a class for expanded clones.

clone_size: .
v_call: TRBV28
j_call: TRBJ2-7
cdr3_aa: ASSFLAPPYEQY

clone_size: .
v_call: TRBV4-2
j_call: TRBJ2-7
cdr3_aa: ASSPALAGEVYEQY

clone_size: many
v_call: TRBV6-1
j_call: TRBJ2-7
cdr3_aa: ASIQTGAYEQY

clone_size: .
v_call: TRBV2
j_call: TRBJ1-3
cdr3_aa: ASCQSTGGFRLSGNTIY

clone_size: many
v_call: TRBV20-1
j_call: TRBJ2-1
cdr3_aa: SALAEADNEQF

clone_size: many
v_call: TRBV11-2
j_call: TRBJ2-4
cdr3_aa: ASRGLSVAVAKNIQY

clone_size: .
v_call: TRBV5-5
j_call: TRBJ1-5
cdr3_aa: ASSPTPAGNQPQH

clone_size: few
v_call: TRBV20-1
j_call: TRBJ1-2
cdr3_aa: SARQASYGYT

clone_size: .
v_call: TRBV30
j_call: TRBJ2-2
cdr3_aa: AWSNLAGGTGELF

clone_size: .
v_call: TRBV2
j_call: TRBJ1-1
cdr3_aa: ASSAQGYTEAF

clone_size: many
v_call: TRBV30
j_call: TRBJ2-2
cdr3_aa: AWSVPGTEAGELF

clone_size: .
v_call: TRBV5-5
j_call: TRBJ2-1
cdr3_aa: ASSLGPHAGNEQF

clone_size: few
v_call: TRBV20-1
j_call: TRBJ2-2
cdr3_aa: SARGPLIGEGNTGELF

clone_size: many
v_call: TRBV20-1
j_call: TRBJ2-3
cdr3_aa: SARDLTSGADTQY

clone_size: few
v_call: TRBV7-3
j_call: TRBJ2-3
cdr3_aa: ASSPILGGRDTQY

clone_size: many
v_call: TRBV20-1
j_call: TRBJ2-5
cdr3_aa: SARNGGAETQY